This TCR beta chain is drawn from a study of T cell changes during pregnancy in multiple sclerosis. Clones were sequenced by immunoSEQ multiplex PCR, and TCRdb holds only the in-frame ones, with some missing. Of around 95,000 clones listed, about 94% were seen once; the top ten hold under 2%. Trimming cost V 0 bases and J 0 bases, with 9 bases left between them. Germline V gene data show CDR1 as SGHRS and CDR2 as YFSETQ. This CDR3 has 15 amino acids. This clonotype was obtained from a female donor in good health, enrolled as a control in a pregnancy study. This sample comprised peripheral blood, obtained after pregnancy. The chain combines TRBV5-1 with TRBJ2-5; D might be TRBD1 (5 bases). CDR3 sequence: CASSLATVYQETQYF. In nucleotides, the CDR3 is TGCGCCAGCAGCTTGGCGACAGTTTACCAAGAGACCCAGTACTTC.